This T cell receptor (beta chain) is from a study of T cell repertoires in cytomegalovirus infection. Using its own MiXCR run on the reads, TCRdb lists one record per CDR3 protein. The sample yields about 260,000 distinct CDR3 sequences, roughly 15% seen once. This clonotype was seen once. The sequenced material came from PBMCs. The source of this sequence is a human donor in good health (CMV status not recorded). Some clones in this sample may be carry-over from other donors' samples.

The CDR3 sequence is CASSRPGGRVEQFF. The CDR3 DNA reads TGTGCCAGCAGTCGACCGGGGGGGCGTGTTGAGCAGTTCTTC. The gene calls are TRBV27 and TRBJ2-1; TRBD2 matches at 8 bases. Losses at the gene ends were 5 bases for V and 9 bases for J; bases not matched to a gene: 9. CDR1 is MNHEY and CDR2 is SMNVEV in the germline V gene (reference sequence). The CDR3 has 14 amino acids.